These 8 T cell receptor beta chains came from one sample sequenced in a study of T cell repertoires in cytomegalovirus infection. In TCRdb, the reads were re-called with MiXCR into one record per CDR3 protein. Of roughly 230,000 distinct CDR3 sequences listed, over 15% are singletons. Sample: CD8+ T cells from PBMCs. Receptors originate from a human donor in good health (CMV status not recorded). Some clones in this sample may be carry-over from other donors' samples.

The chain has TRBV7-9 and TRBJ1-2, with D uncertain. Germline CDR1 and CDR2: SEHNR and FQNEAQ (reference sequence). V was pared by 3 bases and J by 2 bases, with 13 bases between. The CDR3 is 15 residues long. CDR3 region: CASSFPGHPNYGYTF. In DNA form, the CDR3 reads TGTGCCAGCAGCTTCCCCGGTCACCCAAACTATGGCTACACCTTC. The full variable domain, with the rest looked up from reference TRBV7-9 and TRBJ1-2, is DTGVSQNPRHKITKRGQNVTFRCDPISEHNRLYWYRQTLGQGPEFLTYFQNEAQLEKSRLLSDRFSAERPKGSFSTLEIQRTEQGDSAMYLCASSFPGHPNYGYTFGSGTRLTVV.

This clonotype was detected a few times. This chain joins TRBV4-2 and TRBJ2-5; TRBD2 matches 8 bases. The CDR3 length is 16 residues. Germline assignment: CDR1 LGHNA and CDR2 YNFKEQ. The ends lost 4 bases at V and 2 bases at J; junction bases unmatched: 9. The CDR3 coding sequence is TGTGCCAGCAGCCCTCGAGACGGGGGGGGACAAGAGACCCAGTACTTC. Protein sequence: CASSPRDGGGQETQYF.

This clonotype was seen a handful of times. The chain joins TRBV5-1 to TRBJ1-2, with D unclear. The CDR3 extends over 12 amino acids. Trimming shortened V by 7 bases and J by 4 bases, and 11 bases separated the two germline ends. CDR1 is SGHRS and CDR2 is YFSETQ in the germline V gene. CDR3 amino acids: CASGTDSYGYTF. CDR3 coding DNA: TGCGCCAGCGGCACAGACTCCTATGGCTACACCTTC.

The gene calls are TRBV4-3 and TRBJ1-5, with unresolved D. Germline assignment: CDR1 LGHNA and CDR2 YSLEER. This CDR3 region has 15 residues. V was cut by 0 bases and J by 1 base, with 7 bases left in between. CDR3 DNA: TGCGCCAGCAGCCAAGATCGAGGGAGCAATCAGCCCCAGCATTTT. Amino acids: CASSQDRGSNQPQHF.

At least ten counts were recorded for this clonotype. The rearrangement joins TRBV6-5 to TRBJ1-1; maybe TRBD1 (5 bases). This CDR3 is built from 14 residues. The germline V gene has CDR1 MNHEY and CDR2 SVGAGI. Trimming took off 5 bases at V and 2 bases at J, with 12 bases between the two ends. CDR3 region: CASSMDTLNTEAFF. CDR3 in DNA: TGTGCCAGCAGTATGGACACCTTAAACACTGAAGCTTTCTTT.

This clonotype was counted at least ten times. The CDR3 DNA follows: TGTGCCAGCAGCTTAGTAGGTTATAGCGGGATTAGCACAGATACGCAGTATTTT. Protein product: CASSLVGYSGISTDTQYF. The rearrangement links TRBV7-8 to TRBJ2-3; 8 nucleotides line up with TRBD2. The V gene end was trimmed by 1 base and the J gene end by 0 bases; junction bases not matched to a gene: 9. CDR1 is SGHVS, CDR2 FQNEAQ, per germline. This CDR3 is built from 18 residues.

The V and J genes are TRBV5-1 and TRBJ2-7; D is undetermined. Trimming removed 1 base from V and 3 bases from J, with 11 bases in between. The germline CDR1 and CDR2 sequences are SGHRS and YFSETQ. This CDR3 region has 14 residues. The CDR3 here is CASSLLGNDYEQYF. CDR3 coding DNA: TGCGCCAGCAGCTTGTTGGGAAACGACTACGAGCAGTACTTC.

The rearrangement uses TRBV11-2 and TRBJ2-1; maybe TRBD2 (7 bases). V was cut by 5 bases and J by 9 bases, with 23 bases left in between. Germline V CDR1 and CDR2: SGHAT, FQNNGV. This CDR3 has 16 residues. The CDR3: CASSPRGPLGGGEQFF. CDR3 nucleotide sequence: TGTGCCAGCAGCCCCCGGGGGCCCTTAGGCGGGGGTGAGCAGTTCTTC.